Sequencing of this TCR beta chain was carried out in a study of blood T cell repertoires in COVID-19. Clones were sequenced by immunoSEQ multiplex PCR, and TCRdb holds only the in-frame ones, with some missing. The sample includes 250,000 to 350,000 clones, about 93% of them seen just once. The CDR3 consists of 16 residues. Trimming removed 2 bases from V and 5 bases from J; junction bases left unmatched: 6. CDR1 and CDR2 (germline): LNHNV, YYDKDF (reference sequence). Cohorts were based on clinical histories the participants reported. The TCR sequence derives from a woman aged 25 to 39 who had recovered from COVID-19. Sequencing was done on a sample of PBMCs or T cells enriched from blood (not recorded which). The chain links TRBV15 to TRBJ1-6; 7 nucleotides agree with TRBD1. The CDR3 region is CATSRQGVSNNSPLHF. Written as DNA, the CDR3 is TGTGCCACCAGCAGACAGGGGGTATCGAATAATTCACCCCTCCACTTT.